This entry is about one T cell receptor beta chain. Antigen unknown. The sample originates from a study of beta chain features in type 1 diabetes. Overall study context: No patient-donor differences in age, gender, total cells or subset yield. Analysis included 100 million to 110 million sorted cells drawn from all samples.

This CDR3 is built from 12 residues. V lost 1 base, J lost 4 bases, and 8 bases lay in between. CDR1 and CDR2 (germline): GTSNPN, SVGIG (reference sequence). Study findings and constraints: In every one of the four CD4+ subsets, TCRB CDR3s were moderately but significantly shorter in Type 1 diabetes patients.

Cell sorting via CD45RO/CCR7/CD25/CD127/CD95/CD27 was performed to obtain CD4+ naive, central memory, regulatory and stem cell-like memory cells. cDNA synthesis used the whole RNA isolate, giving expressed TCRB sequences. TCRdb's table, derived via immunoSEQ multiplex PCR, lists solely in-frame clones and lacks some. The sample records hundreds of thousands of clones, roughly 12% being singletons. Sequenced input: naive CD4+ T cells from blood. The TCR originated in a young man with type 1 diabetes. The chain has TRBV30 and TRBJ2-7; D uncertain. The DNA of the CDR3 is TGTGCCTGGAGTGGTCTCGTTTACGAGCAGTACTTC. Translated, it gives CAWSGLVYEQYF.